These T cell receptor beta chains were read from a single sample in a study of T cell repertoires in cytomegalovirus infection. MiXCR, run by TCRdb on the reads, gives a single entry per CDR3 protein. The table shows about 920,000 distinct CDR3 sequences, with approximately 30% occurring only once. These TCRs are of unknown antigen specificity. The specimen was cultured CD8+ T cells from PBMCs, collected from culture after CMV antigen stimulation. These receptors all stem from a human donor in good health (CMV status not recorded). Some clones in this sample may be carry-over from other donors' samples. CDR3s include the opening cysteine and the closing phenylalanine or tryptophan. The D gene is left open where the match is weak. Some rows have no size entry. The others give once, few or many, or a class for an expanded clone.

.	TRBV12-3/TRBV12-4	TRBJ1-5	many	TGTGCCAGCAGTTTTATGGGGGGCGTTGAGCCCCAGCATTTT	CASSFMGGVEPQHF
.	TRBV19	TRBJ1-5	few	TGTGCCAGTAGCCCCAAGGGGAGGACTAATCAGCCCCAGCATTTT	CASSPKGRTNQPQHF
.	TRBV25-1	TRBJ1-6	.	TGTGCCAGCAGTGACGAGGGACGTAATTCACCCCTCCACTTT	CASSDEGRNSPLHF
TRBD2	TRBV7-9	TRBJ2-3	.	TGTGCCAGCAGCCGCGGGAGTAGGCCGCTCACAGATACGCAGTATTTT	CASSRGSRPLTDTQYF
.	TRBV7-9	TRBJ2-1	.	TGTGCCAGCAGCTTAGGGGGGTACCGGGACCCTCTATTCTTC	CASSLGGYRDPLFF
.	TRBV6-1	TRBJ1-5	few	TGTGCCAGCAGTGAAGCTGAAAGGTTAAGACGTCAGCCCCAGCATTTT	CASSEAERLRRQPQHF
.	TRBV28	TRBJ1-6	.	TGTGCCAGCAGTCGGGTTTCTAATTCACCCCTCCACTTT	CASSRVSNSPLHF
.	TRBV7-9	TRBJ2-2	.	TGTGCCAGCAGCTTAGGGGCAGGGATTACCGGGGAGCTGTTTTTT	CASSLGAGITGELFF
.	TRBV19	TRBJ1-1	.	TGTGCCAGTAGTACGAGAATGAACACTGAAGCTTTCTTT	CASSTRMNTEAFF
.	TRBV5-5	TRBJ2-1	few	TGTGCCAGCAGCTCTGCCCCTGAGCAGTTCTTC	CASSSAPEQFF
TRBD2	TRBV7-9	TRBJ2-7	few	TGTGCCAGCAACCAGCAGCGGGGGGACAACTACGAGCAGTACTTC	CASNQQRGDNYEQYF
TRBD1	TRBV4-1	TRBJ2-1	few	TGCGCCAGCAGCTTCCGACAGGGGGCTACCAATGAGCAGTTCTTC	CASSFRQGATNEQFF
.	TRBV12-3/TRBV12-4	TRBJ2-7	.	TGTGCCAGCAGTCGTACACATTACAAGCAGTACTTC	CASSRTHYKQYF
.	TRBV4-3	TRBJ1-1	.	TGCGCCAGCAGCCAAGATTCCCGAGGGGCCACTGAAGCTTTCTTT	CASSQDSRGATEAFF
.	TRBV28	TRBJ2-6	few	TGTGCCATTAGGGGTTCTGGGGCCAACGTCCTGACTTTC	CAIRGSGANVLTF
.	TRBV27	TRBJ2-2	.	TGTGCCAGCAGGAAGGAGGGGCCGGTAGTCACCGGGGAGCTGTTTTTT	CASRKEGPVVTGELFF
.	TRBV7-2	TRBJ1-2	many	TGTGCCAGCAGCTTCCCTGGGACGGGCATTAACTATGGCTACACCTTC	CASSFPGTGINYGYTF
TRBD2	TRBV7-9	TRBJ2-7	.	TGTGCCAGCAGTGGGAGGGTAGGCGAGCAGTACTTC	CASSGRVGEQYF
.	TRBV27	TRBJ2-1	few	TGTGCCAGCGCCTCCAGCGAGGGTAATGAGCAGTTCTTC	CASASSEGNEQFF
.	TRBV7-2	TRBJ1-1	many	TGTGCCAGCAGCTCAATGAACACTGAAGCTTTCTTT	CASSSMNTEAFF
.	TRBV27	TRBJ1-6	once	TGTGCCAGCAGCCCACCGACTAGGTCACCCCTCCACTTT	CASSPPTRSPLHF
TRBD2	TRBV7-8	TRBJ2-3	many	TGTGCCAGCAGCTTGACCCCCGGGGGGGCGGATGATACGCAGTATTTT	CASSLTPGGADDTQYF
.	TRBV7-8	TRBJ2-1	few	TGTGCCAGCAGTCAGCTAGGGGGGAATGAGCAGTTCTTC	CASSQLGGNEQFF
.	TRBV9	TRBJ2-3	.	TGTGCCAGCAGTGTTGGACTGGGAACAGATACGCAGTATTTT	CASSVGLGTDTQYF
TRBD2	TRBV25-1	TRBJ2-1	.	TGTGCCAGCAGTGAGGCGCTAGCGGTGCCCTTCGAATACAATGAGCAGTTCTTC	CASSEALAVPFEYNEQFF
.	TRBV12-3/TRBV12-4	TRBJ1-1	.	TGTGCCAGCAAGGCAGGTTTATTGAACACTGAAGCTTTCTTT	CASKAGLLNTEAFF